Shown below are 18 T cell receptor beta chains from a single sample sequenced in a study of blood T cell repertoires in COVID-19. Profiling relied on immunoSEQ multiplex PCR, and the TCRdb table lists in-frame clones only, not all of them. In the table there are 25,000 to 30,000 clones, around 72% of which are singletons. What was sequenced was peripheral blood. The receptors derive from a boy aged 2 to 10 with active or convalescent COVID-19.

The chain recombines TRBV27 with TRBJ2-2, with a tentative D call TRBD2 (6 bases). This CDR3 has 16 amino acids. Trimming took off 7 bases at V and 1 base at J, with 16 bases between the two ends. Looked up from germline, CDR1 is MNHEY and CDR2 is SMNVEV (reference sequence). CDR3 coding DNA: TGTGCCAGCACCTCCTACGGGGGTGGGAACACCGGGGAGCTGTTTTTT. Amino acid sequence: CASTSYGGGNTGELFF.

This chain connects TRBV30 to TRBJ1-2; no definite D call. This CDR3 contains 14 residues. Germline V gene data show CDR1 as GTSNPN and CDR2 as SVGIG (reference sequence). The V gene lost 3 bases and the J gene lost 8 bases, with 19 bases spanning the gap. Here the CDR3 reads CAWRGLAGSSGYTF. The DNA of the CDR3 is TGTGCCTGGAGGGGCCTGGCGGGCTCAAGCGGCTACACCTTC.

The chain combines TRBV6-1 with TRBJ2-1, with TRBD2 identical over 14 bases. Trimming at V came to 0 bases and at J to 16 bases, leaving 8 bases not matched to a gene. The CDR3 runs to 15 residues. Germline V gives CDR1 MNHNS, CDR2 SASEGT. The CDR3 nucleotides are TGTGCCAGCAGTGAAGCGATTAGACTAGCGGGGGGGTTTTTCTTC. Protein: CASSEAIRLAGGFFF.

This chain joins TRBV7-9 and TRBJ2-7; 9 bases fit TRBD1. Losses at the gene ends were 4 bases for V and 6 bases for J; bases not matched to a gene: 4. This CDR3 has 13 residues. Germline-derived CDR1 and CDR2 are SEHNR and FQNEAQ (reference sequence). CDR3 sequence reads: CASSSGQGGEQYF. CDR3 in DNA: TGTGCCAGCAGCTCGGGACAGGGAGGCGAGCAGTACTTC.

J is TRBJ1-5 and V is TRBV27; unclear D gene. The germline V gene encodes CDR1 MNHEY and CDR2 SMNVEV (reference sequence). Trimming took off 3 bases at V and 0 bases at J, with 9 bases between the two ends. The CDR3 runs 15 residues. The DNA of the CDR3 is TGTGCCAGCAGTTTGGGCAAAAATAGCAATCAGCCCCAGCATTTT. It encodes CASSLGKNSNQPQHF.

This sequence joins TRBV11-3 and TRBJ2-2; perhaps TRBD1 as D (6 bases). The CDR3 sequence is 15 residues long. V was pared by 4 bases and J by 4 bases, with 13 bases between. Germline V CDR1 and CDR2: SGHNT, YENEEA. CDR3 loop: CASSSHSTGTGELFF. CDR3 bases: TGTGCCAGCAGCTCCCACTCGACAGGCACCGGGGAGCTGTTTTTT. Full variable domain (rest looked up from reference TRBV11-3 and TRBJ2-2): EAGVVQSPRYKIIEKKQPVAFWCNPISGHNTLYWYLQNLGQGPELLIRYENEEAVDDSQLPKDRFSAERLKGVDSTLKIQPAELGDSAVYLCASSSHSTGTGELFFGEGSRLTVL.

The CDR3 here is CASLYTGELFF. The CDR3 DNA reads TGTGCCAGTCTCTACACCGGGGAGCTGTTTTTT. V gene TRBV19 combines with J gene TRBJ2-2; no definite D call. CDR1 is LNHDA and CDR2 is SQIVND in the germline V gene (reference sequence). This CDR3 is built from 11 residues. Trimming left V 8 bases short and J 3 bases short, with 4 bases between.

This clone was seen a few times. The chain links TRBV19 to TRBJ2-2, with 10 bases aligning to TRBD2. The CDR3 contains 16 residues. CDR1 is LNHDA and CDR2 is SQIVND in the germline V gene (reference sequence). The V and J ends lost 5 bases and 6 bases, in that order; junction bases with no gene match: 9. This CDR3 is CASSARLAGAAGELFF. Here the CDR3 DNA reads TGTGCCAGTAGTGCCAGACTAGCGGGTGCGGCCGGGGAGCTGTTTTTT.

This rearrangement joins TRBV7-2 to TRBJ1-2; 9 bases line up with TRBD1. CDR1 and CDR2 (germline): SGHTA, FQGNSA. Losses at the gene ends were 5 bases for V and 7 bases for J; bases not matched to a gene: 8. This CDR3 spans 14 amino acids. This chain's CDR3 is CASSLWGTGFGYTF. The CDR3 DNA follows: TGTGCCAGCAGCCTCTGGGGGACAGGGTTTGGCTACACCTTC.

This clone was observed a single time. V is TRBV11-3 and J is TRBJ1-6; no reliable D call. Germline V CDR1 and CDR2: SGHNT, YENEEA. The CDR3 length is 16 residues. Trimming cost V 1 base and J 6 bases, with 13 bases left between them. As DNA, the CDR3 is TGTGCCAGCAGCTTAGGGGCCCCAACGTGTAATTCACCCCTCCACTTT. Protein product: CASSLGAPTCNSPLHF.

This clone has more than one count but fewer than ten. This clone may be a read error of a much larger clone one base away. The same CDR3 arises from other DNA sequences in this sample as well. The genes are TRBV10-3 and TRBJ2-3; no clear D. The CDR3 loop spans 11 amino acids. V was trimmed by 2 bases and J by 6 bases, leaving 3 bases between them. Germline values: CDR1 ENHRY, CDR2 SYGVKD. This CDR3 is CAISERDTQYF. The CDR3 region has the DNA TGTGCCATCAGTGAGCGGGATACGCAGTATTTT.

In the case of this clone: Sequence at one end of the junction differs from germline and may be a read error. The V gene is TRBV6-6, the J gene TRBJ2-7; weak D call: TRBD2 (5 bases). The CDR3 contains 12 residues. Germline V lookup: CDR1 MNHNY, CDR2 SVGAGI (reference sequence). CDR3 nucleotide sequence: TGTGCCAGCAGTTCGGAGTACCTAACGGAGGTCTTC. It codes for CASSSEYLTEVF.

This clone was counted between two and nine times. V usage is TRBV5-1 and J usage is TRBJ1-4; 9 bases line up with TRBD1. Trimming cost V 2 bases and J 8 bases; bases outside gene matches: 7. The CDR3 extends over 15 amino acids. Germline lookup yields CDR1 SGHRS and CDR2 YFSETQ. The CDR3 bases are TGCGCCAGCAGCTTACAGGGGGCCTCGAGGGAAAAACTGTTTTTT. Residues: CASSLQGASREKLFF.

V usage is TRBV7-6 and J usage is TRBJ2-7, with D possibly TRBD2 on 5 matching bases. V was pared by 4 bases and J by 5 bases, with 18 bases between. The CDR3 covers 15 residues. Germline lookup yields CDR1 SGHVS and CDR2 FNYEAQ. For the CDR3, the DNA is TGTGCCAGCAGCTCAGTCAGCGGTTTTCGTAACGAGCAGTACTTC. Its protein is CASSSVSGFRNEQYF.

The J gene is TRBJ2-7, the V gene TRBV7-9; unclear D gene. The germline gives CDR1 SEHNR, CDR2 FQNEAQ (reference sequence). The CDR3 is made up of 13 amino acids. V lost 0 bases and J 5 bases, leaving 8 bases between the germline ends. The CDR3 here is CASSLAIADEQYF. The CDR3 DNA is TGTGCCAGCAGCTTAGCAATAGCTGACGAGCAGTACTTC.

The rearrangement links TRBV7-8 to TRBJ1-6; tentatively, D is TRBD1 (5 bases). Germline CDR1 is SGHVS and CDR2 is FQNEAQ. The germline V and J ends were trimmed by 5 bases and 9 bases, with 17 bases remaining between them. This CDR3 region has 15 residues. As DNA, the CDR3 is TGTGCCAGCAGCCGAGGAGGGGATAGCGGTTCACCCCTCCACTTT. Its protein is CASSRGGDSGSPLHF.

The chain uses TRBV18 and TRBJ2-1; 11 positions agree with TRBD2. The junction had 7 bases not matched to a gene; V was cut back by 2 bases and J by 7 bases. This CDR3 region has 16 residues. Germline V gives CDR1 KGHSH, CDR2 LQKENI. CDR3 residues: CASSPYATSGSNEQFF. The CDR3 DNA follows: TGTGCCAGCTCACCATACGCTACTAGCGGGAGTAATGAGCAGTTCTTC. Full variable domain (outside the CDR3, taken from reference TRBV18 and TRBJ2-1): NAGVMQNPRHLVRRRGQEARLRCSPMKGHSHVYWYRQLPEEGLKFMVYLQKENIIDESGMPKERFSAEFPKEGPSILRIQQVVRGDSAAYFCASSPYATSGSNEQFFGPGTRLTVL.

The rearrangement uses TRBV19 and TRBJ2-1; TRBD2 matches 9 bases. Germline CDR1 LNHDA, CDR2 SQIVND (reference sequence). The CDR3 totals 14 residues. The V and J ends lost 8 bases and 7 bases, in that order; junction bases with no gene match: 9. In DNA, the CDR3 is TGTGCCAGTGATACCGGGACTAGCCTTAATGAGCAGTTCTTC. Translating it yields CASDTGTSLNEQFF.